These 26 T cell receptor beta chains came from one sample sequenced in a study of T cell responses to AZD1222 COVID-19 vaccine. Assay: immunoSEQ multiplex PCR; the TCRdb copy retains only in-frame clones and omits some. The sample yields around 90,000 clones, under 95% seen once. This specimen consisted of peripheral blood, obtained on day 0 of MenACWY control vaccination. All receptors come from an adult in good health.

The chain couples TRBV5-6 to TRBJ2-1, with 10 bases that match TRBD1. Per germline, CDR1 SGHDT and CDR2 YYEEEE. The CDR3 covers 13 residues. Unmatched junction bases numbered 7, after V lost 7 bases and J lost 9 bases. CDR3 protein: CASERDRGLEQFF. For the CDR3, the DNA is TGTGCCAGCGAGAGGGACAGGGGACTTGAGCAGTTCTTC.

The V call is TRBV5-5, the J call TRBJ1-5, with 7 positions matching TRBD1. V shed 0 bases, J shed 4 bases, and the junction held 4 bases outside the gene matches. This CDR3 region has 15 residues. Germline assignment: CDR1 SGHKS and CDR2 YYEKEE (reference sequence). The CDR3, as DNA: TGTGCCAGCAGCTTGGGACAGGGAGGGAATCAGCCCCAGCATTTT. Its protein product is CASSLGQGGNQPQHF.

This chain connects TRBV6-5 to TRBJ1-2, with a possible D match to TRBD1 (6 bases). CDR1 and CDR2 from the germline V gene are MNHEY and SVGAGI. The CDR3 is 13 residues long. V lost 10 bases and J 6 bases, leaving 18 bases between the germline ends. CDR3 sequence (DNA): TGTGCCATTTCGAGGACAGTTCTTAATGGCTACACCTTC. This gives the protein CAISRTVLNGYTF.

This clone was seen once. The chain couples TRBV27 to TRBJ2-7; D might be TRBD2 (6 bases). The germline V gene has CDR1 MNHEY and CDR2 SMNVEV (reference sequence). The CDR3 sequence is 14 residues long. The V and J ends lost 6 bases and 5 bases respectively, with 17 bases between them. The CDR3 sequence is CASRRSGVLHEQYF. The CDR3 DNA is TGTGCCAGCAGGCGTTCGGGGGTTCTTCACGAGCAGTACTTC.

V usage is TRBV6-5 and J usage is TRBJ2-5; 7 bases are shared with TRBD1. V was pared by 6 bases and J by 1 base, with 8 bases of the junction left unmatched. The germline V gene has CDR1 MNHEY and CDR2 SVGAGI. This CDR3 region has 15 residues. In nucleotides, the CDR3 is TGTGCCAGCAGAACGGACAGGCAGATCCAAGAGACCCAGTACTTC. Protein: CASRTDRQIQETQYF.

The rearrangement uses TRBV27 and TRBJ2-1, with D perhaps TRBD2 (6 bases). The V gene's germline CDR1 is MNHEY and CDR2 SMNVEV (reference sequence). V gave up 6 bases and J gave up 10 bases, with 16 bases separating them. CDR3 length: 13 residues. The CDR3 loop reads CASSLPGSQEQFF. CDR3 coding DNA: TGTGCCAGCAGCCTTCCCGGGAGTCAAGAGCAGTTCTTC.

The CDR3 nucleotides are TGTGCCAGCAGCCCTGACCCGGGGCAGGCGACAACGATAGAAGCTTTCTTT. This gives the protein CASSPDPGQATTIEAFF. V is TRBV7-9 and J is TRBJ1-1; a possible D gene is TRBD1 (5 bases). The ends were cut back, 5 bases at V and 8 bases at J, with 27 bases in the middle. The V gene's germline CDR1 is SEHNR and CDR2 FQNEAQ (reference sequence). This CDR3 has 17 amino acids.

J is TRBJ2-4 and V is TRBV19, with 9 bases that match TRBD1. The CDR3 is 16 residues long. Per germline, CDR1 LNHDA and CDR2 SQIVND (reference sequence). V lost 3 bases to trimming and J lost 2 bases; unmatched junction nucleotides: 5. The CDR3: CASSMRTGVPKNIQYF. CDR3 DNA sequence: TGTGCCAGTAGTATGAGGACAGGGGTTCCCAAAAACATTCAGTACTTC.

A remark on this clone: Within the sample, other DNA sequences also encode this same CDR3. The CDR3 sequence: CASGRDTQYF. The CDR3 nucleotides read TGTGCCAGTGGCAGAGATACGCAGTATTTT. V gene TRBV19 combines with J gene TRBJ2-3; D uncertain. The CDR3 is made up of 10 amino acids. V lost 8 bases and J 5 bases, leaving 5 bases between the germline ends. Per the germline V gene, CDR1 is LNHDA and CDR2 is SQIVND (reference sequence).

This clone was picked up one time. The CDR3, as DNA: TGCGCCAGCAGCTTGGCCAGTAGTCAGGGGGTCGAGCAGTACTTC. The encoded protein is CASSLASSQGVEQYF. The gene calls are TRBV5-1 and TRBJ2-7, with 7 bases matching TRBD1. V dropped 0 bases and J dropped 6; count of bases not matched to a gene: 9. CDR1 is SGHRS and CDR2 is YFSETQ in the germline V gene. The CDR3 length is 15 residues.

The chain links TRBV18 to TRBJ1-2; no reliable D call. The V gene lost 5 bases and the J gene lost 3 bases, with 13 bases spanning the gap. CDR1 is KGHSH, CDR2 LQKENI, per germline. This CDR3 contains 14 residues. The CDR3 here is CASSTYRADYGYTF. The CDR3 nucleotides read TGTGCCAGCTCAACTTACCGGGCTGACTATGGCTACACCTTC.

The chain recombines TRBV28 with TRBJ1-2; TRBD1 matches at 11 bases. The CDR3 is made up of 14 amino acids. The V and J ends lost 6 bases and 7 bases, in that order; junction bases with no gene match: 7. From germline, CDR1 is MDHEN and CDR2 SYDVKM. This CDR3 is CASRGQGAPRGYTF. The CDR3 DNA is TGTGCCAGCAGAGGACAGGGGGCGCCACGTGGCTACACCTTC.

J is TRBJ1-1 and V is TRBV12-3 or TRBV12-4; no reliable D call. V shed 0 bases and J shed 9 bases, with 8 bases lying between them. This CDR3 region has 12 residues. CDR3 in amino acids: CASSLAGGKAFF. The CDR3 region has the DNA TGTGCCAGCAGTTTAGCCGGTGGGAAAGCTTTCTTT.

This chain links TRBV5-4 with TRBJ2-3; D unclear. The CDR3 length is 13 residues. Trimming left V 3 bases short and J 5 bases short, with 10 bases between. Per germline, CDR1 SGHNT and CDR2 YYREEE (reference sequence). The CDR3 coding sequence is TGTGCCAGCAGCTCGACCCTTGGAGATACGCAGTATTTT. Amino acids: CASSSTLGDTQYF.

The rearrangement links TRBV28 to TRBJ1-1, with D possibly TRBD1 on 5 matching bases. The V gene's germline CDR1 is MDHEN and CDR2 SYDVKM. Trimming stripped 6 bases from V and 1 base from J, with 9 bases between. This CDR3 contains 13 residues. The CDR3 nucleotides read TGTGCCAGCAGACCGCAGGGGAACACTGAAGCTTTCTTT. Translating gives CASRPQGNTEAFF.

The V call is TRBV19, the J call TRBJ2-3; 7 bases are shared with TRBD1. Germline V lookup: CDR1 LNHDA, CDR2 SQIVND (reference sequence). V was clipped by 6 bases and J by 5 bases; unmatched bases: 2. The CDR3 is 12 residues long. The chain's CDR3 is CASRGTVDTQYF. CDR3 in DNA: TGTGCCAGTAGGGGGACAGTAGATACGCAGTATTTT.

The rearrangement uses TRBV29-1 and TRBJ2-1; 10 bases line up with TRBD1. CDR1 is SQVTM and CDR2 is ANQGSEA in the germline V gene. The CDR3 is 15 residues long. V was pared by 0 bases and J by 13 bases, with 12 bases of the junction left unmatched. The DNA for the CDR3 is TGCAGCGTTGAAGATCTGGGACAGGGGTCCAGTGGACAGTTCTTC. Protein product: CSVEDLGQGSSGQFF.

The rearrangement joins TRBV6-5 to TRBJ1-2, with D possibly being TRBD1 (6 bases). The CDR3 totals 13 residues. Trimming took 7 bases from V and 6 from J, leaving 15 bases between them. CDR1 and CDR2 from the germline V gene are MNHEY and SVGAGI. The CDR3 region is CASTLGQHDGYTF. CDR3 bases: TGTGCCAGCACCCTAGGACAGCACGATGGCTACACCTTC.

This clone was seen a single time. The chain uses TRBV27 and TRBJ2-7; 13 bases are a match to TRBD2. The V gene end was trimmed by 4 bases and the J gene end by 5 bases; junction bases not matched to a gene: 5. The germline gives CDR1 MNHEY, CDR2 SMNVEV (reference sequence). The CDR3 is 15 residues long. CDR3 nucleotides: TGTGCCAGCAGTTCGAGGACTAGCGGGAGTGACGAGCAGTACTTC. Amino acid sequence: CASSSRTSGSDEQYF.

CDR3 DNA sequence: TGTGCCAGCAAGCTGGGGCTGAGCGTAGATACGCAGTATTTT. Protein sequence: CASKLGLSVDTQYF. This chain connects TRBV6-5 to TRBJ2-3; maybe TRBD1 (5 bases). V lost 7 bases to trimming and J lost 5 bases, with 16 bases between them. The germline V gene encodes CDR1 MNHEY and CDR2 SVGAGI. This CDR3 has 14 amino acids.

The chain couples TRBV18 to TRBJ1-3; D perhaps matches TRBD1 (6 bases). Germline values: CDR1 KGHSH, CDR2 LQKENI. The length of the CDR3 is 15 residues. Deletions cut 5 bases from V and 0 bases from J, with 11 bases between. The CDR3 DNA follows: TGTGCCAGCTCATCCGGACAGCACTCTGGAAACACCATATATTTT. Translated: CASSSGQHSGNTIYF. Drawing the rest from reference TRBV18 and TRBJ1-3, the complete variable domain is NAGVMQNPRHLVRRRGQEARLRCSPMKGHSHVYWYRQLPEEGLKFMVYLQKENIIDESGMPKERFSAEFPKEGPSILRIQQVVRGDSAAYFCASSSGQHSGNTIYFGEGSWLTVV.

The chain is built from TRBV10-3 and TRBJ1-2; the D is unclear. CDR1 is ENHRY, CDR2 SYGVKD, per germline. This CDR3 region has 11 residues. V was cut by 6 bases and J by 8 bases, with 10 bases left in between. CDR3: CAIRGIGGYTF. The CDR3 nucleotides read TGTGCCATCAGGGGGATCGGGGGCTACACCTTC.

CDR3 sequence (DNA): TGTGCCAGTAGTATTTCCCCGGCCGGAGGGCTTGGCTACACCTTC. As protein: CASSISPAGGLGYTF. This chain uses TRBV19 with TRBJ1-2; no clear D. This CDR3 is built from 15 residues. Per the germline V gene, CDR1 is LNHDA and CDR2 is SQIVND (reference sequence). Between the trimmed V and J ends, which lost 3 bases and 7 bases, there was a span of 18 bases.

The chain combines TRBV24-1 with TRBJ1-2; D is perhaps TRBD1 (5 bases). Trimming stripped 9 bases from V and 3 bases from J, with 10 bases between. The CDR3 totals 12 residues. Per germline, CDR1 KGHDR and CDR2 SFDVKD. For the CDR3, the DNA is TGTGCCACCGCGACAGCCGACTATGGCTACACCTTC. Protein: CATATADYGYTF.

V gene TRBV3-1 (or the pseudogene TRBV3-2) combines with J gene TRBJ2-2; D not certain. Germline CDR1 LGHDT, CDR2 YNNKEL (reference sequence). V lost 4 bases to trimming and J lost 5 bases, with 5 bases between them. The CDR3 has 12 residues. CDR3 in amino acids: CASSPYTGELFF. CDR3 nucleotides: TGTGCCAGCAGCCCTTATACCGGGGAGCTGTTTTTT.

The CDR3 nucleotides are TGTGCCAGCAGCCCCCGGACTAGCGGGGTGCAGTACTTC. Its protein product is CASSPRTSGVQYF. This chain links TRBV7-2 with TRBJ2-5; 12 nucleotides line up with TRBD2. The germline gives CDR1 SGHTA, CDR2 FQGNSA. The CDR3 runs to 13 residues. The junction had 6 bases not matched to a gene; V was cut back by 5 bases and J by 11 bases. The full variable domain, in which reference TRBV7-2 and TRBJ2-5 provide the parts outside the CDR3, is GAGVSQSPSNKVTEKGKDVELRCDPISGHTALYWYRQSLGQGLEFLIYFQGNSAPDKSGLPSDRFSAERTGGSVSTLTIQRTQQEDSAVYLCASSPRTSGVQYFGPGTRLLVL.